Below are 26 T cell receptor beta chains sequenced from a single sample in a study of T cell responses to AZD1222 COVID-19 vaccine. Method: immunoSEQ multiplex PCR; TCRdb's copy keeps in-frame clones and lacks some. Here the sample spans roughly 70,000 clones, just over 90% being singletons. The material was peripheral blood, obtained 28 days after the second dose of the MenACWY control vaccine. These receptors came from an adult who received the MenACWY meningococcal vaccine as a control.

This clone appeared a single time. The chain uses TRBV11-2 and TRBJ1-2, with unresolved D. The CDR3 length is 12 residues. The germline V and J ends were trimmed by 0 bases and 8 bases, with 7 bases remaining between them. Germline assignment: CDR1 SGHAT and CDR2 FQNNGV. The CDR3 DNA follows: TGTGCCAGCAGCTTAGATGAGCAAGGCTACACCTTC. Residues: CASSLDEQGYTF.

The chain couples TRBV9 to TRBJ2-1; the D call may be TRBD1 or TRBD2 (6 bases each). The CDR3 consists of 14 residues. Per germline, CDR1 SGDLS and CDR2 YYNGEE. V dropped 4 bases and J dropped 6 bases, with 14 bases sitting between them. The CDR3 nucleotides read TGTGCCAGCAGCCCGGGAGAAGGGGGCAATGAGCAGTTCTTC. Translation: CASSPGEGGNEQFF.

This chain uses TRBV19 with TRBJ2-2; the D gene could be TRBD1 or TRBD2 (5 bases each). Trimming stripped 4 bases from V and 6 bases from J, with 12 bases between. The CDR3 has 14 residues. Germline lookup yields CDR1 LNHDA and CDR2 SQIVND (reference sequence). The CDR3 DNA sequence: TGTGCCAGTAGTACCTCCCGGGGCGCCGGGGAGCTGTTTTTT. This gives the protein CASSTSRGAGELFF.

The rearrangement joins TRBV5-6 to TRBJ1-2; 8 bases map to TRBD1. Germline trimming cut 0 bases from V and 5 bases from J; bases unmatched to any gene: 6. This CDR3 has 15 amino acids. Germline CDR1 SGHDT, CDR2 YYEEEE. CDR3 region: CASSLGFGTGYGYTF. CDR3 sequence (DNA): TGTGCCAGCAGCTTGGGTTTTGGGACAGGTTATGGCTACACCTTC.

This clone has just one count. V gene TRBV5-6 combines with J gene TRBJ1-5; TRBD1 is a possible D gene (5 bases). This CDR3 is built from 13 residues. With 2 bases removed from V and 6 bases from J, the gap between germline ends came to 9 bases. Germline V gene sequence: CDR1 SGHDT, CDR2 YYEEEE. This chain's CDR3 is CASSFGGGQPQHF. DNA for the CDR3: TGTGCCAGCAGCTTTGGGGGAGGTCAGCCCCAGCATTTT.

This chain links TRBV27 with TRBJ2-3; no reliable D call. The CDR3 is made up of 12 amino acids. V shed 5 bases and J shed 4 bases, with 7 bases lying between them. CDR1 and CDR2 from the germline V gene are MNHEY and SMNVEV (reference sequence). DNA of the CDR3: TGTGCCAGCAGTCCCGGACCAGATACGCAGTATTTT. The encoded protein is CASSPGPDTQYF.

The sample holds a few counts of this clone. The CDR3 protein is CASSYGKSNQPQHF. DNA of the CDR3: TGTGCCAGCAGTTATGGGAAAAGCAATCAGCCCCAGCATTTT. The V and J genes are TRBV27 and TRBJ1-5; no reliable D call. Germline CDR1 and CDR2: MNHEY and SMNVEV (reference sequence). V was pared by 4 bases and J by 1 base, with 8 bases between. This CDR3 spans 14 amino acids.

This chain connects TRBV5-1 to TRBJ2-2; TRBD2 matches 12 bases. With V trimmed by 5 bases and J by 4 bases, 12 bases remained unmatched. Germline CDR1 SGHRS, CDR2 YFSETQ. The CDR3 sequence is 18 residues long. The CDR3 coding sequence is TGCGCCAGCAGACCTCTAGCGGGAGGGCCATTGAGCACCGGGGAGCTGTTTTTT. Translating gives CASRPLAGGPLSTGELFF.

This chain's CDR3 is CASSPETGGSRGYTF. DNA for the CDR3: TGTGCCAGTAGTCCAGAGACAGGGGGCTCGAGGGGCTACACCTTC. The genes are TRBV19 and TRBJ1-2; 10 bases match TRBD1. This CDR3 contains 15 residues. Unmatched junction bases numbered 11, after V lost 5 bases and J lost 8 bases. CDR1 and CDR2 from the germline V gene are LNHDA and SQIVND (reference sequence).

This chain uses TRBV7-9 with TRBJ2-4, with D perhaps matching TRBD1 (5 bases). This CDR3 is built from 12 residues. Germline CDR1 is SEHNR and CDR2 is FQNEAQ (reference sequence). V lost 5 bases and J lost 9, with 11 bases in between. The CDR3 DNA reads TGTGCCAGCAGCCCGGACATTGCCATTCAGTACTTC. Translation gives CASSPDIAIQYF.

V and J are TRBV19 and TRBJ1-4; TRBD1 might be the D (6 bases). The CDR3 runs to 17 residues. The V gene lost 2 bases and the J gene lost 6 bases, with 19 bases spanning the gap. Germline V gene data show CDR1 as LNHDA and CDR2 as SQIVND (reference sequence). CDR3 sequence (DNA): TGTGCCAGTAGTATAATTCCGTCGGGGGCAACCTATGAAAAACTGTTTTTT. Amino acid sequence: CASSIIPSGATYEKLFF.

V gene TRBV5-1 combines with J gene TRBJ2-3, with 14 bases matching TRBD2. Looked up from germline, CDR1 is SGHRS and CDR2 is YFSETQ. The CDR3 consists of 17 residues. Trimming took 3 bases from V and 3 from J; bases not matched to a gene: 6. In nucleotides, the CDR3 is TGCGCCAGCAGCTCCTCCGGGACTAGCGGGAGAACAGATACGCAGTATTTT. It specifies CASSSSGTSGRTDTQYF.

The chain joins TRBV5-1 to TRBJ1-2; 8 bases align to TRBD1. From germline, CDR1 is SGHRS and CDR2 YFSETQ. CDR3 size: 15 residues. The junction had 5 bases not matched to a gene; V was cut back by 0 bases and J by 4 bases. The CDR3 coding sequence is TGCGCCAGCAGCTTGGGACAGGGGCCTTTCTATGGCTACACCTTC. The encoded protein is CASSLGQGPFYGYTF.

The gene calls are TRBV5-1 and TRBJ1-4, with 7 bases matching TRBD1. Per germline, CDR1 SGHRS and CDR2 YFSETQ. After removal of 5 bases from V and 0 bases from J, the junction contained 4 bases not matched to a gene. There are 15 residues in the CDR3. The CDR3, as DNA: TGCGCCAGCAGTCTTGACAGGGCAACTAATGAAAAACTGTTTTTT. Translating it yields CASSLDRATNEKLFF.

The CDR3 DNA is TGTGCCAGCAGCGTAAAGGGAGGCTATGGCTACACCTTC. Encoded protein: CASSVKGGYGYTF. V is TRBV7-2 and J is TRBJ1-2, with D unclear. Trimming shortened V by 5 bases and J by 4 bases, and 11 bases separated the two germline ends. From germline, CDR1 is SGHTA and CDR2 FQGNSA. CDR3 size: 13 residues.

In DNA, the CDR3 is TGTGCCAGCAGCTCCAACAGTGATACTGAAGCTTTCTTT. Encoded protein: CASSSNSDTEAFF. The V gene is TRBV7-6, the J gene TRBJ1-1; D gene ambiguous. The germline CDR1 and CDR2 sequences are SGHVS and FNYEAQ. Deletions cut 4 bases from V and 5 bases from J, with 11 bases between. CDR3 length: 13 residues.

V gene TRBV19 combines with J gene TRBJ2-5, with TRBD2 matching over 10 bases. This CDR3 comprises 15 residues. Trimming cost V 6 bases and J 4 bases; bases outside gene matches: 8. Germline loops: CDR1 LNHDA, CDR2 SQIVND (reference sequence). The CDR3 sequence is CASSPGASGRETQYF. CDR3 DNA: TGTGCCAGTAGCCCAGGGGCTAGCGGGAGAGAGACCCAGTACTTC.

CDR3 DNA: TGTGCCAGCAGTTTCCAGGGGAACATTCAGTACTTC. Its translation: CASSFQGNIQYF. This rearrangement joins TRBV7-9 to TRBJ2-4, with D tentatively TRBD1 (6 bases). CDR3 length: 12 amino acids. Trimming took off 6 bases at V and 7 bases at J, with 10 bases between the two ends. Germline lookup yields CDR1 SEHNR and CDR2 FQNEAQ (reference sequence).

This clone is a singleton in its sample. The CDR3 sequence: CAWETGPYEQYF. The CDR3 DNA sequence: TGTGCCTGGGAGACAGGACCCTACGAGCAGTACTTC. The J gene is TRBJ2-7, the V gene TRBV30; maybe TRBD1 (6 bases). The V and J ends lost 5 bases and 2 bases respectively, with 10 bases between them. Looked up from germline, CDR1 is GTSNPN and CDR2 is SVGIG (reference sequence). This CDR3 is built from 12 residues.

The rearrangement uses TRBV11-2 and TRBJ2-7, with D hard to call. V was shortened by 1 base and J by 0 bases, with 7 bases between the two germline ends. The germline V gene has CDR1 SGHAT and CDR2 FQNNGV. The CDR3 runs 14 residues. The CDR3 here is CASSLARSSYEQYF. The CDR3 region has the DNA TGTGCCAGCAGCTTAGCCAGGAGCTCCTACGAGCAGTACTTC.

This chain connects TRBV28 to TRBJ1-5, with unresolved D. V lost 5 bases and J 3 bases, leaving 11 bases between the germline ends. The length of the CDR3 is 14 residues. CDR1 is MDHEN, CDR2 SYDVKM, per germline. In DNA form, the CDR3 reads TGTGCCAGCAGTGACGTATGGTCCAATCAGCCCCAGCATTTT. It is translated as CASSDVWSNQPQHF.

This clone showed up just a few times. The V and J genes are TRBV18 and TRBJ2-3; possible D gene TRBD1, 5 bases. Germline-derived CDR1 and CDR2 are KGHSH and LQKENI. This CDR3 region has 14 residues. Trimming left V 0 bases short and J 2 bases short, with 6 bases between. CDR3: CASSPPDITDTQYF. In nucleotides, the CDR3 is TGTGCCAGCTCACCACCGGACATCACAGATACGCAGTATTTT.

The rearrangement joins TRBV6-5 to TRBJ2-3, with D uncertain. Germline CDR1 is MNHEY and CDR2 is SVGAGI. V was trimmed by 5 bases and J by 3 bases, leaving 9 bases between them. CDR3 length equals 13 residues. CDR3 residues: CASSREGTDTQYF. The CDR3 coding sequence is TGTGCCAGCAGTAGGGAAGGGACAGATACGCAGTATTTT.

The chain couples TRBV19 to TRBJ1-1; a possible D gene is TRBD1 (6 bases). Germline CDR1 and CDR2: LNHDA and SQIVND (reference sequence). V lost 3 bases and J lost 2, with 16 bases in between. This CDR3 contains 16 residues. Written as DNA, the CDR3 is TGTGCCAGTAGTATGTCACCAGGGGAAGGAAACACTGAAGCTTTCTTT. Its translation is CASSMSPGEGNTEAFF.

CDR3 residues: CATSPLPGNTEAFF. CDR3 DNA sequence: TGTGCCACCAGCCCTCTTCCGGGGAACACTGAAGCTTTCTTT. V usage is TRBV15 and J usage is TRBJ1-1; D uncertain. The germline V gene has CDR1 LNHNV and CDR2 YYDKDF (reference sequence). This CDR3 is built from 14 residues. The ends were cut back, 5 bases at V and 1 base at J, with 11 bases in the middle.

The chain combines TRBV5-1 with TRBJ1-1, with 9 positions matching TRBD1. The CDR3 spans 14 residues. The germline V gene encodes CDR1 SGHRS and CDR2 YFSETQ. V lost 5 bases, J lost 6 bases, and 8 bases stayed unmatched. CDR3 DNA: TGCGCCAGCAGACTAACAGGGGGCATCCCTGAAGCTTTCTTT. It is translated as CASRLTGGIPEAFF.